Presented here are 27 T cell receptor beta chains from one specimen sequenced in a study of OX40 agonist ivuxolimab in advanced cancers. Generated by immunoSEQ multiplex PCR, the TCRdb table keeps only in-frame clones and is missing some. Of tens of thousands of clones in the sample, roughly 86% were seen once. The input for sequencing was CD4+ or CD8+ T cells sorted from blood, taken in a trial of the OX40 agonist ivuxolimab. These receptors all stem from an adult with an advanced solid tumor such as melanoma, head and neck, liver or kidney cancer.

The CDR3 spells CASSRQWTSQETQYF. The DNA for the CDR3 is TGTGCCAGCAGTCGACAATGGACTTCACAAGAGACCCAGTACTTC. This chain joins TRBV6-6 and TRBJ2-5; TRBD2 is a possible D gene (5 bases). This CDR3 contains 15 residues. Germline loops: CDR1 MNHNY, CDR2 SVGAGI (reference sequence). V lost 5 bases to trimming and J lost 2 bases, with 15 bases between them.

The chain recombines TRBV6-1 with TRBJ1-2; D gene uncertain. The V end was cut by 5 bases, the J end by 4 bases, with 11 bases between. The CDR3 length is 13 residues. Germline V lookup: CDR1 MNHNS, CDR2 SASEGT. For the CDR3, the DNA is TGTGCCAGCAGTTTGGAGGGTGGCTATGGCTACACCTTC. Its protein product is CASSLEGGYGYTF.

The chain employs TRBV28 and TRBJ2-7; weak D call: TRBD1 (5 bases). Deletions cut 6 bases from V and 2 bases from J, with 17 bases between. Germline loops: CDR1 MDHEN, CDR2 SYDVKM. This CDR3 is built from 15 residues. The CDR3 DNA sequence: TGTGCCAGCAGCCGTTACAGGTTTGCTGCCTACGAGCAGTACTTC. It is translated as CASSRYRFAAYEQYF.

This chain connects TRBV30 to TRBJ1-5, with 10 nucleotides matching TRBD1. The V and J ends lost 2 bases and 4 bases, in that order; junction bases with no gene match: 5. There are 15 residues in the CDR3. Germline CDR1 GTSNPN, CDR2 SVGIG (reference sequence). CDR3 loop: CAWSSGTGENQPQHF. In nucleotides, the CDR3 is TGTGCCTGGAGTTCCGGGACAGGGGAGAATCAGCCCCAGCATTTT.

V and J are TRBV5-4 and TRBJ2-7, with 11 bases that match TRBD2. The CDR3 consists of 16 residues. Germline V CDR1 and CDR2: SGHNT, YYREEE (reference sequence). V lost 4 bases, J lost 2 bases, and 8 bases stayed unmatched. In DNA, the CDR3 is TGTGCCAGCAGCCCGACCCCTAGCGGGGGGACCTACGAGCAGTACTTC. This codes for CASSPTPSGGTYEQYF.

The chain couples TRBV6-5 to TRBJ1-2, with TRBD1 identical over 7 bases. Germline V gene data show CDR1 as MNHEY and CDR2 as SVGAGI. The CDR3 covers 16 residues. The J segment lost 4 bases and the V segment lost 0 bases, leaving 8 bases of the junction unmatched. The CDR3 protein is CASSYSTGRASYGYTF. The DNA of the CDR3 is TGTGCCAGCAGTTACTCGACAGGGCGTGCTTCCTATGGCTACACCTTC.

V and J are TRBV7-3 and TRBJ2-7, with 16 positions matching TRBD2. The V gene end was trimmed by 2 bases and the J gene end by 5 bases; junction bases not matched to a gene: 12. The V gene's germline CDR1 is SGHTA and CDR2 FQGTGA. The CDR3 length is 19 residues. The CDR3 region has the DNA TGTGCCAGCAGCTTAGAGGGGCAGGGACTAGCGGGAGGGTGCGACGAGCAGTACTTC. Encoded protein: CASSLEGQGLAGGCDEQYF. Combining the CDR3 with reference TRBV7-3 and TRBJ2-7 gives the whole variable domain GAGVSQTPSNKVTEKGKYVELRCDPISGHTALYWYRQSLGQGPEFLIYFQGTGAADDSGLPNDRFFAVRPEGSVSTLKIQRTERGDSAVYLCASSLEGQGLAGGCDEQYFGPGTRLTVT.

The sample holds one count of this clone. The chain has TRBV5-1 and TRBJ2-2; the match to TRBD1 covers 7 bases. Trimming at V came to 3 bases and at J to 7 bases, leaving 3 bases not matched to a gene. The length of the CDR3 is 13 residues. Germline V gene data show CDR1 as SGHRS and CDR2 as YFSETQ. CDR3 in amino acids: CASSSGQFGELFF. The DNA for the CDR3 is TGCGCCAGCAGCTCGGGACAGTTCGGGGAGCTGTTTTTT.

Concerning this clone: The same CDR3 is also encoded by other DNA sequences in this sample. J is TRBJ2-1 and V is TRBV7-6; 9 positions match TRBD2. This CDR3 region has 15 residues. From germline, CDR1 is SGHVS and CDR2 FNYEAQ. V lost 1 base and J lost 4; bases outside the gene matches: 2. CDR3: CASSLVSGRYNEQFF. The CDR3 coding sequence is TGTGCCAGCAGCTTAGTTAGCGGGAGATACAATGAGCAGTTCTTC.

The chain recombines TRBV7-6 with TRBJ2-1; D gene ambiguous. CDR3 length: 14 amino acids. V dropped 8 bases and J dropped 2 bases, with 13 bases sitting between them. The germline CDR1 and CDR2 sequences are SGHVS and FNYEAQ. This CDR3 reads CASRAIGAYNEQFF. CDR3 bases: TGTGCCAGCCGGGCGATTGGAGCCTACAATGAGCAGTTCTTC. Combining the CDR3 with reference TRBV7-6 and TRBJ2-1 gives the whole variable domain GAGVSQSPRYKVTKRGQDVALRCDPISGHVSLYWYRQALGQGPEFLTYFNYEAQQDKSGLPNDRFSAERPEGSISTLTIQRTEQRDSAMYRCASRAIGAYNEQFFGPGTRLTVL.

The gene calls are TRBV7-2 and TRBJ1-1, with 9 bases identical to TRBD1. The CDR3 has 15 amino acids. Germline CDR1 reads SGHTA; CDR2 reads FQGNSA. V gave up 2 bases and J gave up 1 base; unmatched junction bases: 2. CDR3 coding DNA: TGTGCCAGCAGCTTACTGGGACAGGGGAACACTGAAGCTTTCTTT. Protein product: CASSLLGQGNTEAFF.

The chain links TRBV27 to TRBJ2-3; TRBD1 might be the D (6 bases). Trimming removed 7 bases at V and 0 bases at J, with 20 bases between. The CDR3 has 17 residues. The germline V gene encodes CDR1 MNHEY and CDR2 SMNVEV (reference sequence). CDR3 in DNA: TGTGCCAGCACTAAATTCCTTAGGACAGACAGCACAGATACGCAGTATTTT. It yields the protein CASTKFLRTDSTDTQYF.

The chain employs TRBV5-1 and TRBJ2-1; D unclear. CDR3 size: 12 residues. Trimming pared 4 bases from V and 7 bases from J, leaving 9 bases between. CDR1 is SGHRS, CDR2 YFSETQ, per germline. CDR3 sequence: CASSAARNEQFF. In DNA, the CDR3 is TGCGCCAGCAGCGCTGCGAGGAATGAGCAGTTCTTC.

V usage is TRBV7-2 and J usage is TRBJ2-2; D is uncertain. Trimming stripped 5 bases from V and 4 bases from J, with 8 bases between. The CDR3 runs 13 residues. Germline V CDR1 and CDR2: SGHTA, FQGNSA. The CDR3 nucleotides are TGTGCCAGCAGCACAATCGGCACCGGGGAGCTGTTTTTT. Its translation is CASSTIGTGELFF.

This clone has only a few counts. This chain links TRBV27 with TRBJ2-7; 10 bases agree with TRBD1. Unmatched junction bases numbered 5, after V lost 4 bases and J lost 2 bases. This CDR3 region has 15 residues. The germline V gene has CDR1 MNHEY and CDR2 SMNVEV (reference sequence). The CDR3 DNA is TGTGCCAGCAGTTACTCCGGGACAGGGGCCTACGAGCAGTACTTC. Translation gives CASSYSGTGAYEQYF.

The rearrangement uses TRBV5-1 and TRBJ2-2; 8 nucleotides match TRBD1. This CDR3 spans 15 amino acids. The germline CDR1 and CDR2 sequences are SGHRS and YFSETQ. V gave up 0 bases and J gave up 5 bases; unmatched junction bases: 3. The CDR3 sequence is CASSLATGGTGELFF. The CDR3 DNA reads TGCGCCAGCAGCTTGGCCACAGGGGGAACCGGGGAGCTGTTTTTT.

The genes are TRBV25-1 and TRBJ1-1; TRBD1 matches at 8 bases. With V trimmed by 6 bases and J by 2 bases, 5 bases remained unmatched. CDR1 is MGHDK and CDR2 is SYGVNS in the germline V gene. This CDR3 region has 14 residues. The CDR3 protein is CASRAQGGNTEAFF. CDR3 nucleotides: TGTGCCAGCAGGGCACAGGGGGGCAACACTGAAGCTTTCTTT.

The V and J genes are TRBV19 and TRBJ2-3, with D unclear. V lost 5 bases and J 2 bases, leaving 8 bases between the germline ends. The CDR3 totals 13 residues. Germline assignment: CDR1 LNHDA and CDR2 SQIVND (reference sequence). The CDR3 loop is CASSGPTTDTQYF. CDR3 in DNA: TGTGCCAGTAGTGGACCCACCACAGATACGCAGTATTTT.

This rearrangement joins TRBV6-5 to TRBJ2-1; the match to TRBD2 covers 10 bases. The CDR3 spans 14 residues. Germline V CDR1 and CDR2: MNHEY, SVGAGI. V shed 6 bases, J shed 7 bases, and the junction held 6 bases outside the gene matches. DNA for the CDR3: TGTGCCAGCAGGAATAGCGGGAGGAGGAATGAGCAGTTCTTC. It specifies CASRNSGRRNEQFF.

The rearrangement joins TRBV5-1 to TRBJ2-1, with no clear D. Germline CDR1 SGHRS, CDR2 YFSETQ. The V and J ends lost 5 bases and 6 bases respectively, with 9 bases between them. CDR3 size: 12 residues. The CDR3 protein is CASSADLNEQFF. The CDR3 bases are TGCGCCAGCAGTGCGGACCTCAATGAGCAGTTCTTC. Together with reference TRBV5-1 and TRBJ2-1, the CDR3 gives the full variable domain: KAGVTQTPRYLIKTRGQQVTLSCSPISGHRSVSWYQQTPGQGLQFLFEYFSETQRNKGNFPGRFSGRQFSNSRSEMNVSTLELGDSALYLCASSADLNEQFFGPGTRLTVL.

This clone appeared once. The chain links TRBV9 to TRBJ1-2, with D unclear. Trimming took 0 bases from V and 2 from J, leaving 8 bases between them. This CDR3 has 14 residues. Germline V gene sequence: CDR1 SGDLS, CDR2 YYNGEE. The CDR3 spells CASSVGEGNYGYTF. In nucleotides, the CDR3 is TGTGCCAGCAGCGTAGGGGAAGGGAACTATGGCTACACCTTC.

CDR3 sequence (DNA): TGTGCCAGCAGAATTGGACAGGGTGGGCAGCCCCAGCATTTT. Its protein product is CASRIGQGGQPQHF. V is TRBV28 and J is TRBJ1-5; 8 nucleotides match TRBD1. V lost 6 bases to trimming and J lost 7 bases; unmatched junction nucleotides: 8. Germline CDR1 MDHEN, CDR2 SYDVKM. The CDR3 is made up of 14 amino acids.

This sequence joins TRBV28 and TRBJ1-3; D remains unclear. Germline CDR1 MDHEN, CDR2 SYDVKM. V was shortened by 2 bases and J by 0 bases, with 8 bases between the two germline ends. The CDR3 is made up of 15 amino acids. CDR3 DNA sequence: TGTGCCAGCAGTTTAGCCCAGAGCTCTGGAAACACCATATATTTT. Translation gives CASSLAQSSGNTIYF.

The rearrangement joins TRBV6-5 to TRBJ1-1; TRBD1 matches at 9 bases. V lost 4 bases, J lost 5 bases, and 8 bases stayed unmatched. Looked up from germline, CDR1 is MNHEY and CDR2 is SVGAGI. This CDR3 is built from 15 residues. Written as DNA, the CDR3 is TGTGCCAGCAGTTTCGGGACAGGGAGGAGGACTGAAGCTTTCTTT. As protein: CASSFGTGRRTEAFF.

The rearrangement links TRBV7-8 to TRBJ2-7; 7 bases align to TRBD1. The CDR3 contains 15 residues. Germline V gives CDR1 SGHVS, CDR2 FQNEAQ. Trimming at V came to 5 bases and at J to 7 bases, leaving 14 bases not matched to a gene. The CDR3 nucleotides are TGTGCCAGCAGCGCAAACAGGGGATTAACACGGGAGCAGTACTTC. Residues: CASSANRGLTREQYF. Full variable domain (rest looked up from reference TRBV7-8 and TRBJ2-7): GAGVSQSPRYKVAKRGQDVALRCDPISGHVSLFWYQQALGQGPEFLTYFQNEAQLDKSGLPSDRFFAERPEGSVSTLKIQRTQQEDSAVYLCASSANRGLTREQYFGPGTRLTVT.

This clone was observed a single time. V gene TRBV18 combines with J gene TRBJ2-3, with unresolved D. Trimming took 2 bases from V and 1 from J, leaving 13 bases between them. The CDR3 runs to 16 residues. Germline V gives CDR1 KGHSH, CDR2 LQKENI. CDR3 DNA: TGTGCCAGCTCACCAGGGCAGGTCGGTGGCACAGATACGCAGTATTTT. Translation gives CASSPGQVGGTDTQYF.

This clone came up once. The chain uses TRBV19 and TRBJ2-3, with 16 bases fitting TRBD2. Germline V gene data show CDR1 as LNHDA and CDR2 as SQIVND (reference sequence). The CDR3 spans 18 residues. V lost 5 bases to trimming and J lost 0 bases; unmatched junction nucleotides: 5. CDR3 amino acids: CASSSGLAGGWSTDTQYF. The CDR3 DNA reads TGTGCCAGTAGTTCGGGACTAGCGGGAGGGTGGAGCACAGATACGCAGTATTTT.